This T cell receptor (beta chain) was obtained from a study of shared clonotypes between healthy human individuals. For this clone: The sample holds other DNA sequences that translate to the same CDR3.

Libraries were prepared by immunoSEQ multiplex PCR; TCRdb keeps only in-frame clonotypes and omits some of them. The sample records nearly 2 million clones, over 85% being singletons. The CDR3 contains 13 residues. CDR1 and CDR2 (germline): MNHEY, SVGAGI. V was trimmed by 0 bases and J by 6 bases, leaving 9 bases between them. Naive CD8 populations comprised CD45RO-negative cells positively selected for CCR7, excluding terminally differentiated effector memory CD45RA+ cells. The chain joins TRBV6-5 to TRBJ2-7, with D maybe TRBD2 (5 bases). The receptor was isolated from a man between 18 and 29 years old in good health. Sequencing was performed on naive CD8+ T cells sorted from blood. The CDR3 DNA reads TGTGCCAGCAGTTACTCTTCGGGGTCCGAGCAGTACTTC. Residues: CASSYSSGSEQYF.